This TCR beta chain was retrieved from a study of CD8 T cells in ankylosing spondylitis. V shed 5 bases and J 7 bases; nucleotides not matched to a gene: 5. Germline V gene data show CDR1 as SEHNR and CDR2 as FQNEAQ (reference sequence). The CDR3 consists of 13 residues. MiXCR, applied by TCRdb to the 5' RACE reads, yields one record per CDR3 protein. The sample comprises a few hundred thousand distinct CDR3 sequences, around 21% of which are singletons, and 3.5% rests with the top ten. The V and J genes are TRBV7-9 and TRBJ1-5; 7 bases map to TRBD1. The sequence derives from a female donor with ankylosing spondylitis or in good health (not recorded which). The sample consisted of blood, either unsorted or a sorted T cell fraction (not recorded which). The CDR3: CASSGYRGQPQHF. CDR3 bases: TGTGCCAGCAGCGGCTACAGGGGACAGCCCCAGCATTTT.